This T cell receptor beta chain was obtained from a study of Ad26.COV2.S vaccination and SARS-CoV-2 variants. Study-level information: Once or twice, 56 days apart, Ad26.COV2.S was delivered intramuscularly. Study-wide results and limits: Total T cell responses were possibly underestimated by TCR breadth and depth analyses.

Treatment defined: around 19 received Ad26.COV2.S at low or high dose, single or two shots; several received placebo; per-sample allocation not given. Sampling happened 63 days after the first vaccine or placebo injection. Whoever gave the sample was an adult aged 18-55 years in Boston. Wuhan-strain SARS-CoV-2 spike was expressed by the Ad26 vector that made up the vaccine. Turning to this clone: Its antigen is unidentified.

The data were produced by immunoSEQ multiplex PCR, yet TCRdb's version contains in-frame clones alone and is incomplete. The sample lists around 400,000 clones; around 82% were seen once. The length of the CDR3 is 14 residues. V shed 3 bases, J shed 7 bases, and the junction held 8 bases outside the gene matches. The germline V gene encodes CDR1 MNHEY and CDR2 SMNVEV (reference sequence). The TCR originated in a person aged 18 to 59 who received the Ad26.COV2.S COVID-19 vaccine or a placebo. The specimen was peripheral blood, collected in a trial of Ad26.COV2.S vaccine versus placebo. J is TRBJ2-7 and V is TRBV27, with TRBD2 matching 8 bases. Here the CDR3 reads CASSFGRARGEQYF. CDR3 bases: TGTGCCAGCAGTTTCGGGAGGGCCCGTGGGGAGCAGTACTTC.